One sample yielded the 25 T cell receptor beta chains listed below, sequenced in a study of molecular identifiers for immune sequencing clone quantification. TCRdb independently ran MiXCR on the PCR reads; one entry per CDR3 protein. The sample lists about 510,000 distinct CDR3 sequences, about 25% seen once, with 0.7% to 0.9% in the top ten. The material sequenced was naive CD8+ T cells from blood, with Jurkat cell RNA spiked in. Regarding subset: FACS-sorted CD8+CD4-CCR7+CD45RA+ naive T cells. These receptors were obtained from a human donor in good health. Some libraries in this study had Jurkat cell RNA spiked in.

As regards this clonotype: This sequence may be a read error, since a much larger clone differs from it by one base. V and J are TRBV9 and TRBJ2-2; 7 nucleotides agree with TRBD1. This CDR3 is 14 amino acids long. The ends lost 3 bases at V and 7 bases at J; junction bases unmatched: 6. Germline CDR1 and CDR2: SGDLS and YYNGEE. CDR3 sequence reads: CASSGTGDSGELFF. CDR3 nucleotides: TGTGCCAGCAGCGGAACAGGGGACAGCGGGGAGCTGTTTTTT.

The chain couples TRBV19 to TRBJ1-1, with D uncertain. The CDR3 consists of 13 residues. The V gene's germline CDR1 is LNHDA and CDR2 SQIVND (reference sequence). V lost 3 bases to trimming and J lost 2 bases, with 7 bases between them. CDR3 DNA: TGTGCCAGTAGTATCTGGGGAAACACTGAAGCTTTCTTT. Protein: CASSIWGNTEAFF. Full variable domain (remainder filled in from reference TRBV19 and TRBJ1-1): DGGITQSPKYLFRKEGQNVTLSCEQNLNHDAMYWYRQDPGQGLRLIYYSQIVNDFQKGDIAEGYSVSREKKESFPLTVTSAQKNPTAFYLCASSIWGNTEAFFGQGTRLTVV.

This clonotype turned up a few times. The chain employs TRBV20-1 and TRBJ2-7; 8 bases are a match to TRBD1. The V and J ends lost 3 bases and 3 bases, in that order; junction bases with no gene match: 13. Germline V gene data show CDR1 as DFQATT and CDR2 as SNEGSKA (reference sequence). The CDR3 spans 16 residues. CDR3 nucleotides: TGCAGTGCTAGGGGCCAGGGGGCCGGGGTGGTCTACGAGCAGTACTTC. It is translated as CSARGQGAGVVYEQYF.

This clonotype was observed many times. The rearrangement joins TRBV29-1 to TRBJ1-1; 7 positions match TRBD1. CDR3 length: 12 residues. The ends lost 7 bases at V and 4 bases at J; junction bases unmatched: 6. Germline V gene data show CDR1 as SQVTM and CDR2 as ANQGSEA. CDR3 nucleotides: TGCAGCGCCAGGGGGATCGGCACTGAAGCTTTCTTT. This encodes CSARGIGTEAFF. The variable domain in full, completed from reference TRBV29-1 and TRBJ1-1, reads SAVISQKPSRDICQRGTSLTIQCQVDSQVTMMFWYRQQPGQSLTLIATANQGSEATYESGFVIDKFPISRPNLTFSTLTVSNMSPEDSSIYLCSARGIGTEAFFGQGTRLTVV.

This clonotype was observed many times. The chain joins TRBV7-9 to TRBJ2-7; 7 bases align to TRBD2. There are 14 residues in the CDR3. The germline CDR1 and CDR2 sequences are SEHNR and FQNEAQ (reference sequence). Unmatched junction bases numbered 9, after V lost 4 bases and J lost 6 bases. As DNA, the CDR3 is TGTGCCAGCAGCTCCACTAGCGAAGGAGGCGAGCAGTACTTC. Amino acids: CASSSTSEGGEQYF.

In nucleotides, the CDR3 is TGCGCCAGCAGCCAAGATGATCCGGACTACAATGAGCAGTTCTTC. It translates to CASSQDDPDYNEQFF. The chain couples TRBV4-1 to TRBJ2-1; D is uncertain. CDR3 size: 15 residues. V was shortened by 0 bases and J by 3 bases, with 9 bases between the two germline ends. The germline V gene encodes CDR1 MGHRA and CDR2 YSYEKL.

This clonotype was counted ten times or more. The rearrangement joins TRBV4-2 to TRBJ2-5, with D uncertain. The CDR3 runs 18 residues. Trimming removed 1 base at V and 1 base at J, with 19 bases between. In germline, CDR1 is LGHNA, CDR2 YNFKEQ. The CDR3, as DNA: TGTGCCAGCAGCCAAGTCTATCGAGACCCTCCCACCCAAGAGACCCAGTACTTC. Translation: CASSQVYRDPPTQETQYF.

This clonotype has only a few counts. V usage is TRBV7-9 and J usage is TRBJ1-5, with 10 bases matching TRBD1. The CDR3 extends over 15 amino acids. CDR1 and CDR2 from the germline V gene are SEHNR and FQNEAQ (reference sequence). The V gene end was trimmed by 5 bases and the J gene end by 6 bases; junction bases not matched to a gene: 7. In DNA form, the CDR3 reads TGTGCCAGCAGCCCCACCGGGACAGGGGTTCAGCCCCAGCATTTT. This gives the protein CASSPTGTGVQPQHF.

Only a few counts were recorded for this clonotype. The chain is built from TRBV5-5 and TRBJ1-2; D uncertain. The length of the CDR3 is 14 residues. Per the germline V gene, CDR1 is SGHKS and CDR2 is YYEKEE (reference sequence). Trimming removed 4 bases at V and 4 bases at J, with 14 bases between. The CDR3 sequence is CASSPDPPFYGYTF. CDR3 nucleotide sequence: TGTGCCAGCAGCCCGGACCCACCCTTCTATGGCTACACCTTC.

This clonotype was found many times. V is TRBV28 and J is TRBJ1-1; maybe TRBD1 (5 bases). With 7 bases removed from V and 5 bases from J, the gap between germline ends came to 11 bases. This CDR3 is 12 amino acids long. CDR1 is MDHEN, CDR2 SYDVKM, per germline. The CDR3 protein is CASTVWGTEAFF. The CDR3, as DNA: TGTGCCAGCACCGTATGGGGGACTGAAGCTTTCTTT.

This clonotype has a handful of counts. The chain employs TRBV6-5 and TRBJ1-5, with D maybe TRBD1 (6 bases). Trimming stripped 10 bases from V and 3 bases from J, with 16 bases between. The CDR3 extends over 14 amino acids. CDR1 and CDR2 (germline): MNHEY, SVGAGI. DNA for the CDR3: TGTGCCACTGCAAGGACAGTCCTCAATCAGCCCCAGCATTTT. The encoded protein is CATARTVLNQPQHF.

This clonotype was seen a few times. The chain recombines TRBV28 with TRBJ1-2; D gene ambiguous. The CDR3 length is 15 residues. The germline gives CDR1 MDHEN, CDR2 SYDVKM. Trimming left V 6 bases short and J 5 bases short, with 19 bases between. CDR3 DNA sequence: TGTGCCAGCAGACAGATCCCCGACACTAGGTATGGCTACACCTTC. Its translation is CASRQIPDTRYGYTF.

The chain joins TRBV20-1 to TRBJ1-3; no clear D gene. The germline V gene encodes CDR1 DFQATT and CDR2 SNEGSKA (reference sequence). The CDR3 runs 14 residues. The ends were cut back, 2 bases at V and 0 bases at J, with 8 bases in the middle. CDR3 DNA sequence: TGCAGTGCTAGACGGCAGAACTCTGGAAACACCATATATTTT. Amino acids: CSARRQNSGNTIYF.

In this sample, this clonotype turned up a few times. As DNA, the CDR3 is TGTGCCAGCAGTTACGGACTAGCGGGAGCCCACGCGTATTTT. Translated, it gives CASSYGLAGAHAYF. The J gene is TRBJ2-3, the V gene TRBV6-2 or TRBV6-3; 13 bases agree with TRBD2. The trim removed 2 bases at V and 14 bases at J, leaving 7 bases unmatched. There are 14 residues in the CDR3. The germline CDR1 and CDR2 sequences are MNHEY and SVGEGT.

This sequence joins TRBV6-6 and TRBJ1-6; D unclear. The germline V gene has CDR1 MNHNY and CDR2 SVGAGI (reference sequence). The V gene lost 0 bases and the J gene lost 1 base, with 13 bases spanning the gap. The CDR3 consists of 18 residues. CDR3 loop: CASSYSSGPRSYNSPLHF. CDR3 DNA sequence: TGTGCCAGCAGTTACTCGTCCGGGCCTAGGTCCTATAATTCACCCCTCCACTTT.

This clonotype was recorded many times. The chain uses TRBV24-1 and TRBJ2-2, with 10 bases fitting TRBD1. The CDR3 loop spans 15 amino acids. Germline-derived CDR1 and CDR2 are KGHDR and SFDVKD. Trimming cost V 7 bases and J 4 bases; bases outside gene matches: 5. The CDR3 DNA is TGTGCCACCAGCCCACGGACAGGGGGCACCGGGGAGCTGTTTTTT. It codes for CATSPRTGGTGELFF.

This clonotype has just one count. The J gene is TRBJ2-3, the V gene TRBV3-1, with D unresolved. The CDR3 contains 17 residues. V gave up 0 bases and J gave up 5 bases, with 18 bases separating them. Looked up from germline, CDR1 is LGHDT and CDR2 is YNNKEL (reference sequence). The CDR3 coding sequence is TGTGCCAGCAGCCAAGATTTCCGGTTCTCTTCGGGAGATACGCAGTATTTT. Translation: CASSQDFRFSSGDTQYF.

This clonotype was seen a few times. This CDR3 is CASSLAQYVGTTPGYTF. Written as DNA, the CDR3 is TGTGCCAGCAGTTTAGCACAGTACGTAGGGACCACCCCCGGCTACACCTTC. The chain has TRBV27 and TRBJ1-2; D perhaps matches TRBD1 (5 bases). In germline, CDR1 is MNHEY, CDR2 SMNVEV (reference sequence). The CDR3 is made up of 17 amino acids. With 2 bases removed from V and 8 bases from J, the gap between germline ends came to 24 bases.

A word on this clonotype: A much bigger clone sits one base away, suggesting this may be a read error. The genes are TRBV7-9 and TRBJ1-4; 9 bases match TRBD1. Germline V gene sequence: CDR1 SEHNR, CDR2 FQNEAQ (reference sequence). The CDR3 contains 14 residues. CDR3 bases: TGTGCCAGCAGCCCGGGACAGGGAGATGAAAAACTGTCTTTT. Translating it yields CASSPGQGDEKLSF.

Details on this clonotype: At one boundary the junction diverges from the germline segment, which might be a read error. J is TRBJ1-2 and V is TRBV4-3; the match to TRBD1 covers 7 bases. Germline-derived CDR1 and CDR2 are LGHNA and YSLEER. The CDR3 runs to 16 residues. DNA for the CDR3: TGCGCCAGCAGCCAGACAACCGGGACAGCTAACTATGGCTACGCCTTC. Translating it yields CASSQTTGTANYGYAF.

This chain connects TRBV2 to TRBJ2-1; 11 nucleotides align to TRBD1. With 8 bases clipped from V and 2 bases from J, the junction kept 5 bases outside the gene matches. CDR3 length: 15 residues. Germline V gene sequence: CDR1 SNHLY, CDR2 FYNNEI. The CDR3 sequence is CASCGTGGTYNEQFF. CDR3 nucleotide sequence: TGTGCCAGCTGCGGGACAGGGGGGACCTACAATGAGCAGTTCTTC.

This clonotype was found a few times. The chain links TRBV27 to TRBJ1-6; no clear D. V shed 6 bases and J shed 0 bases, with 15 bases lying between them. This CDR3 region has 17 residues. Looked up from germline, CDR1 is MNHEY and CDR2 is SMNVEV (reference sequence). CDR3 coding DNA: TGTGCCAGCAGCCTTCGCATAGGGAGCTCCTATAATTCACCCCTCCACTTT. Residues: CASSLRIGSSYNSPLHF.

As regards this clonotype: One end of the junction fails to match germline, which may point to a read error. The chain is built from TRBV28 and TRBJ1-5; tentative D call: TRBD1 (6 bases). This CDR3 is 15 amino acids long. From germline, CDR1 is MDHEN and CDR2 SYDVKM. The CDR3 DNA is TGTGCCAGCACTCCCACAGGGTCCTATGATCAGCCCCAGCGTTTT. Protein: CASTPTGSYDQPQRF. The whole variable domain, filled in from reference TRBV28 and TRBJ1-5, reads DVKVTQSSRYLVKRTGEKVFLECVQDMDHENMFWYRQDPGLGLRLIYFSYDVKMKEKGDIPEGYSVSREKKERFSLILESASTNQTSMYLCASTPTGSYDQPQRFGDGTRLSIL.

V is TRBV3-1 and J is TRBJ2-7; D call uncertain. The CDR3 is 14 residues long. The germline gives CDR1 LGHDT, CDR2 YNNKEL (reference sequence). Trimming shortened V by 4 bases and J by 4 bases, and 14 bases separated the two germline ends. This CDR3 reads CASSPPVRPYEQYF. The CDR3 coding sequence is TGTGCCAGCAGCCCTCCTGTCAGGCCGTACGAGCAGTACTTC.

This clonotype was detected only a few times. This chain joins TRBV10-1 and TRBJ2-3; D is perhaps TRBD1 or TRBD2 (6 bases each). This CDR3 comprises 15 residues. Trimming pared 1 base from V and 11 bases from J, leaving 19 bases between. Germline lookup yields CDR1 WNHNN and CDR2 SYGVQD (reference sequence). The CDR3 is CASSEYRDTGALQYF. The CDR3 region has the DNA TGCGCCAGCAGTGAGTACCGGGACACGGGGGCGTTGCAGTATTTT.